These 32 T cell receptor beta chains share one sample of origin, sequenced in a study of T cells in Graves' hyperthyroidism and ophthalmopathy. Regions amplified from RNA transcripts were the TCR beta CDR3 regions. RT-PCR in the first round (using the HTBI primer set) targeted the TCR CDR3. TCRdb re-analysed the multiplex PCR reads in MiXCR, keeping a single row per CDR3 protein. The sample comprises a few hundred thousand distinct CDR3 sequences, 13% to 15% of which are singletons, and approximately 14% rests with the top ten. Specimen: blood. All receptors derive from a woman aged 40 to 49 with Graves' hyperthyroidism.

This clonotype has more than one count but fewer than ten. The V call is TRBV6-1, the J call TRBJ2-7; D unclear. V gave up 6 bases and J gave up 0 bases, with 12 bases separating them. The CDR3 contains 14 residues. Germline values: CDR1 MNHNS, CDR2 SASEGT. The CDR3 region has the DNA TGTGCCAGCAGCGTCACGCCGAGCTCCTACGAGCAGTACTTC. It is translated as CASSVTPSSYEQYF.

Only a few counts were recorded for this clonotype. The rearrangement joins TRBV5-1 to TRBJ2-5; 9 positions agree with TRBD1. Trimming removed 0 bases from V and 7 bases from J; junction bases left unmatched: 7. This CDR3 has 15 residues. The germline V gene encodes CDR1 SGHRS and CDR2 YFSETQ. The chain's CDR3 is CASSLDGQGPATQYF. In DNA form, the CDR3 reads TGCGCCAGCAGCTTGGATGGACAGGGGCCGGCGACCCAGTACTTC.

The chain employs TRBV7-8 and TRBJ1-5; TRBD1 agrees at 12 bases. J lost 5 bases, V lost 3 bases, and 5 bases had no gene match. Germline-derived CDR1 and CDR2 are SGHVS and FQNEAQ. This CDR3 is built from 16 residues. For the CDR3, the DNA is TGTGCCAGCAGCTTTTTTGGGACAGGGGGCGATCAGCCCCAGCATTTT. Protein product: CASSFFGTGGDQPQHF.

A few counts support this clonotype. The rearrangement links TRBV20-1 to TRBJ2-3; D remains unclear. Germline V lookup: CDR1 DFQATT, CDR2 SNEGSKA (reference sequence). Trimming shortened V by 4 bases and J by 0 bases, and 14 bases separated the two germline ends. The CDR3 has 15 residues. In nucleotides, the CDR3 is TGCAGTGCTATAAGGGCCGGGTCGAGCACAGATACGCAGTATTTT. Translated, it gives CSAIRAGSSTDTQYF.

This clonotype was counted many times. The chain couples TRBV20-1 to TRBJ1-5; D gene ambiguous. CDR1 DFQATT and CDR2 SNEGSKA come from the germline V gene (reference sequence). V lost 1 base, J lost 8 bases, and 15 bases lay in between. There are 14 residues in the CDR3. CDR3 loop: CSARAVNRREPQHF. In nucleotides, the CDR3 is TGCAGTGCTAGAGCAGTGAACCGAAGGGAGCCCCAGCATTTT.

In its sample, this clonotype was seen many times. The V gene is TRBV3-1, the J gene TRBJ2-5, with D possibly TRBD2 on 5 matching bases. CDR3 length equals 15 residues. Germline CDR1 is LGHDT and CDR2 is YNNKEL (reference sequence). V was shortened by 8 bases and J by 2 bases, with 18 bases between the two germline ends. The CDR3 DNA sequence: TGTGCCAGCCGCCCAGCGGCCTCGTTGCAAGAGACCCAGTACTTC. Its translation: CASRPAASLQETQYF.

This clonotype has a single count. The chain links TRBV18 to TRBJ2-5; 8 nucleotides align to TRBD1. V lost 8 bases to trimming and J lost 5 bases; unmatched junction nucleotides: 16. There are 16 residues in the CDR3. Germline V CDR1 and CDR2: KGHSH, LQKENI. The CDR3 DNA is TGTGCCAGCAGCCAAGGTTCAGGGGGCCTGGGGGAGACCCAGTACTTC. Residues: CASSQGSGGLGETQYF.

The sample holds a few counts of this clonotype. V is TRBV5-1 and J is TRBJ2-5; 12 bases map to TRBD2. The CDR3 is 17 residues long. V shed 0 bases and J 2 bases; nucleotides not matched to a gene: 5. Germline CDR1 is SGHRS and CDR2 is YFSETQ. CDR3 amino acids: CASSLVGLAGLQETQYF. CDR3 DNA sequence: TGCGCCAGCAGCTTGGTAGGACTAGCGGGATTACAAGAGACCCAGTACTTC.

The chain uses TRBV18 and TRBJ2-7; 7 bases map to TRBD2. Germline V gene sequence: CDR1 KGHSH, CDR2 LQKENI. CDR3 length: 15 residues. Trimming cost V 0 bases and J 7 bases; bases outside gene matches: 9. CDR3 loop: CASSPPGEGRFEQYF. The CDR3 DNA reads as TGTGCCAGCTCACCACCAGGGGAGGGCAGGTTTGAGCAGTACTTC. Complete variable domain (other parts from reference TRBV18 and TRBJ2-7): NAGVMQNPRHLVRRRGQEARLRCSPMKGHSHVYWYRQLPEEGLKFMVYLQKENIIDESGMPKERFSAEFPKEGPSILRIQQVVRGDSAAYFCASSPPGEGRFEQYFGPGTRLTVT.

The gene calls are TRBV7-2 and TRBJ2-7; D is possibly TRBD2 (6 bases). V lost 1 base and J 2 bases, leaving 15 bases between the germline ends. This CDR3 spans 16 amino acids. In germline, CDR1 is SGHTA, CDR2 FQGNSA. The CDR3 loop is CASSLGSGVTTYEQYF. As DNA, the CDR3 is TGTGCCAGCAGCTTAGGTTCGGGGGTCACTACCTACGAGCAGTACTTC.

This clonotype has more than one count but fewer than ten. The chain is built from TRBV7-9 and TRBJ1-2; maybe TRBD1 (5 bases). The CDR3 is made up of 14 amino acids. CDR1 and CDR2 from the germline V gene are SEHNR and FQNEAQ (reference sequence). The V end was cut by 5 bases, the J end by 4 bases, with 14 bases between. Here the CDR3 DNA reads TGTGCCAGCAGCCCCACCGAGGGGACCTATGGCTACACCTTC. As protein: CASSPTEGTYGYTF. The full variable domain, with the rest looked up from reference TRBV7-9 and TRBJ1-2, is DTGVSQNPRHKITKRGQNVTFRCDPISEHNRLYWYRQTLGQGPEFLTYFQNEAQLEKSRLLSDRFSAERPKGSFSTLEIQRTEQGDSAMYLCASSPTEGTYGYTFGSGTRLTVV.

This clonotype was counted at least ten times. The rearrangement uses TRBV28 and TRBJ2-1; D uncertain. This CDR3 has 13 amino acids. Between the trimmed V and J ends, which lost 4 bases and 6 bases, there was a span of 10 bases. Germline loops: CDR1 MDHEN, CDR2 SYDVKM. The chain's CDR3 is CASSSASSNEQFF. DNA for the CDR3: TGTGCCAGCAGTTCGGCAAGCTCCAATGAGCAGTTCTTC.

This clonotype was detected ten times or more. The CDR3 loop is CASSPQGWEQYF. The CDR3, as DNA: TGTGCCAGCAGCCCGCAGGGTTGGGAGCAGTACTTC. The gene calls are TRBV11-2 and TRBJ2-7; possible D gene TRBD1, 5 bases. Trimming left V 5 bases short and J 7 bases short, with 12 bases between. Germline values: CDR1 SGHAT, CDR2 FQNNGV. The CDR3 is 12 residues long. The whole variable domain, remainder taken from reference TRBV11-2 and TRBJ2-7, is EAGVAQSPRYKIIEKRQSVAFWCNPISGHATLYWYQQILGQGPKLLIQFQNNGVVDDSQLPKDRFSAERLKGVDSTLKIQPAKLEDSAVYLCASSPQGWEQYFGPGTRLTVT.

In regard to this clonotype: This may stem from a read error, because a much larger clone lies one nucleotide away. The genes are TRBV28 and TRBJ1-1; D is unclear. The CDR3 loop spans 11 amino acids. Germline V gives CDR1 MDHEN, CDR2 SYDVKM. V was pared by 5 bases and J by 6 bases, with 7 bases between. Written as DNA, the CDR3 is TGTGCCAGCAGTATTCCCGCTGAAGCTTTCTTT. Translation gives CASSIPAEAFF.

This clonotype has just a few counts. The chain has TRBV14 and TRBJ2-5; no definite D call. CDR3 length: 11 amino acids. The germline V gene has CDR1 SGHDN and CDR2 FVKESK. V was trimmed by 1 base and J by 9 bases, leaving 6 bases between them. The CDR3 protein is CASSQGKAQYF. Here the CDR3 DNA reads TGTGCCAGCAGCCAAGGAAAGGCCCAGTACTTC.

This clonotype showed up many times. V and J are TRBV20-1 and TRBJ2-1; TRBD1 matches at 10 bases. The CDR3 sequence is 16 residues long. V was pared by 3 bases and J by 7 bases, with 12 bases of the junction left unmatched. Germline-derived CDR1 and CDR2 are DFQATT and SNEGSKA (reference sequence). CDR3 sequence: CSASNSGQGGTNEQFF. DNA for the CDR3: TGCAGTGCTAGTAACTCCGGACAGGGGGGGACGAATGAGCAGTTCTTC.

There are a few counts of this clonotype. The junction departs from the called germline gene at one end, perhaps through a read error. V usage is TRBV7-7 and J usage is TRBJ1-4; D is ambiguous. This CDR3 contains 13 residues. Germline V gene sequence: CDR1 SSHAT, CDR2 FNYEAQ (reference sequence). In DNA form, the CDR3 reads TGTGCTAGCAGTTTGAACACGAATGAAAAACTGTTTTTT. Its protein product is CASSLNTNEKLFF.

This clonotype was seen repeatedly, ten times or more. The chain employs TRBV2 and TRBJ1-2; D uncertain. Germline values: CDR1 SNHLY, CDR2 FYNNEI. The CDR3 runs 14 residues. Trimming took 0 bases from V and 8 from J, leaving 13 bases between them. CDR3 region: CASSEASRAGGYTF. The CDR3 DNA reads TGTGCCAGCAGTGAAGCGTCCCGGGCCGGAGGCTACACCTTC.

This clonotype was seen a handful of times. The chain is built from TRBV5-5 and TRBJ1-5; a possible D gene is TRBD1 (5 bases). With 5 bases removed from V and 6 bases from J, the gap between germline ends came to 18 bases. Germline assignment: CDR1 SGHKS and CDR2 YYEKEE (reference sequence). This CDR3 has 15 residues. CDR3 sequence reads: CASRHTAGLAQPQHF. CDR3 sequence (DNA): TGTGCCAGCAGACATACGGCAGGGCTCGCTCAGCCCCAGCATTTT. Variable domain in full (rest from reference TRBV5-5 and TRBJ1-5): DAGVTQSPTHLIKTRGQQVTLRCSPISGHKSVSWYQQVLGQGPQFIFQYYEKEERGRGNFPDRFSARQFPNYSSELNVNALLLGDSALYLCASRHTAGLAQPQHFGDGTRLSIL.

This clonotype has ten or more counts. The V gene is TRBV2, the J gene TRBJ1-1, with 7 bases fitting TRBD1. The CDR3 is made up of 14 amino acids. The junction had 4 bases not matched to a gene; V was cut back by 5 bases and J by 1 base. Germline assignment: CDR1 SNHLY and CDR2 FYNNEI. CDR3: CASSKRTGNTEAFF. CDR3 sequence (DNA): TGTGCCAGCAGTAAACGGACAGGGAACACTGAAGCTTTCTTT. Full variable domain (missing parts from reference TRBV2 and TRBJ1-1): EPEVTQTPSHQVTQMGQEVILRCVPISNHLYFYWYRQILGQKVEFLVSFYNNEISEKSEIFDDQFSVERPDGSNFTLKIRSTKLEDSAMYFCASSKRTGNTEAFFGQGTRLTVV.

This clonotype was picked up many times. The chain carries TRBV6-1 and TRBJ2-7, with 9 bases aligning to TRBD1. The CDR3 totals 15 residues. Germline V gene sequence: CDR1 MNHNS, CDR2 SASEGT. Trimming cost V 2 bases and J 3 bases; bases outside gene matches: 5. The CDR3, as DNA: TGTGCCAGCAGTGAATTTCGGGGACAGGGCTACGAGCAGTACTTC. Its protein is CASSEFRGQGYEQYF.

This clonotype was detected many times. The V call is TRBV30, the J call TRBJ2-1, with 10 bases that match TRBD1. V gave up 2 bases and J gave up 4 bases; unmatched junction bases: 8. This CDR3 has 16 amino acids. Germline values: CDR1 GTSNPN, CDR2 SVGIG (reference sequence). The CDR3 region has the DNA TGTGCCTGGAGTTTTACGACAGGGGGCGGGTACAATGAGCAGTTCTTC. Translated: CAWSFTTGGGYNEQFF.

The rearrangement links TRBV20-1 to TRBJ2-1, with a weak D call TRBD2 (7 bases). The CDR3 loop spans 15 amino acids. Looked up from germline, CDR1 is DFQATT and CDR2 is SNEGSKA (reference sequence). The germline V and J ends were trimmed by 5 bases and 5 bases, with 19 bases remaining between them. CDR3 nucleotides: TGCAGTGCTTTTTTAGGGGGAGGGGCAGACAATGAGCAGTTCTTC. Encoded protein: CSAFLGGGADNEQFF.

This clonotype was recorded at least ten times. CDR3 nucleotides: TGCGCCAGCAGCGCCACGACTAGCGGGAGTGCCACAGATACGCAGTATTTT. Protein sequence: CASSATTSGSATDTQYF. This chain joins TRBV5-1 and TRBJ2-3, with 12 positions matching TRBD2. Per germline, CDR1 SGHRS and CDR2 YFSETQ. CDR3 size: 17 residues. With V trimmed by 4 bases and J by 2 bases, 8 bases remained unmatched.

This chain links TRBV19 with TRBJ1-1; D possibly corresponds to TRBD1 (6 bases). Per the germline V gene, CDR1 is LNHDA and CDR2 is SQIVND (reference sequence). The CDR3 is made up of 16 amino acids. Trimming shortened V by 3 bases and J by 1 base, and 15 bases separated the two germline ends. In DNA, the CDR3 is TGTGCCAGTAGTATTGCGGGGGGCCCAGGGAACACTGAAGCTTTCTTT. Its translation: CASSIAGGPGNTEAFF.

This clonotype turned up a few times. V usage is TRBV6-1 and J usage is TRBJ2-7; 12 nucleotides match TRBD2. The CDR3 is 16 residues long. Germline loops: CDR1 MNHNS, CDR2 SASEGT. With V trimmed by 6 bases and J by 2 bases, 8 bases remained unmatched. As DNA, the CDR3 is TGTGCCAGCAGCTGGACTAGCGGGGCTTTTACCTACGAGCAGTACTTC. Residues: CASSWTSGAFTYEQYF.

This clonotype has at least ten counts. This sequence joins TRBV28 and TRBJ1-2, with 10 bases fitting TRBD1. This CDR3 region has 16 residues. CDR1 and CDR2 from the germline V gene are MDHEN and SYDVKM. J lost 2 bases, V lost 5 bases, and 8 bases had no gene match. The CDR3 region is CASSLTPGQGNYGYTF. Written as DNA, the CDR3 is TGTGCCAGCAGTCTTACTCCGGGACAGGGGAACTATGGCTACACCTTC.

This clonotype was observed many times. This CDR3 is CASSLMSLQGTNEKLFF. The CDR3 DNA follows: TGTGCCAGCAGTTTAATGTCCCTCCAAGGAACTAATGAAAAACTGTTTTTT. The chain employs TRBV28 and TRBJ1-4; the D is unclear. The germline CDR1 and CDR2 sequences are MDHEN and SYDVKM. The CDR3 runs to 17 residues. Trimming cost V 2 bases and J 1 base, with 14 bases left between them.

This clonotype was observed at least ten times. The chain combines TRBV4-1 with TRBJ2-7; 7 positions match TRBD1. This CDR3 is 15 amino acids long. Unmatched junction bases numbered 2, after V lost 0 bases and J lost 0 bases. CDR1 is MGHRA and CDR2 is YSYEKL in the germline V gene. The CDR3 sequence: CASSQEGQYSYEQYF. CDR3 nucleotide sequence: TGCGCCAGCAGCCAAGAGGGACAGTACTCCTACGAGCAGTACTTC.

This clonotype was detected a few times. The chain is built from TRBV28 and TRBJ2-7; TRBD1 agrees at 9 bases. V lost 4 bases, J lost 4 bases, and 8 bases stayed unmatched. This CDR3 has 15 amino acids. Per the germline V gene, CDR1 is MDHEN and CDR2 is SYDVKM. In DNA form, the CDR3 reads TGTGCCAGCAGTTCACCGGGACAGGGCGAATACGAGCAGTACTTC. Translated: CASSSPGQGEYEQYF.

V usage is TRBV11-2 and J usage is TRBJ1-3, with D perhaps matching TRBD1 (6 bases). The CDR3 sequence is 16 residues long. In germline, CDR1 is SGHAT, CDR2 FQNNGV. V was clipped by 5 bases and J by 0 bases, with 14 bases between them. The CDR3: CASSTKTGISGNTIYF. For the CDR3, the DNA is TGTGCCAGCAGCACCAAGACAGGAATCTCTGGAAACACCATATATTTT.

This clonotype was counted many times. The chain uses TRBV20-1 and TRBJ2-5; D is possibly TRBD1 or TRBD2 (5 bases each). Germline V gene data show CDR1 as DFQATT and CDR2 as SNEGSKA (reference sequence). The CDR3 covers 13 residues. With 5 bases removed from V and 7 bases from J, the gap between germline ends came to 17 bases. The CDR3: CSAQDSQRGTQYF. The CDR3 nucleotides are TGCAGTGCTCAGGACTCACAGAGGGGGACCCAGTACTTC.